A selection of T cell receptor beta chains follows, all from one sample in a study of CD8+CD57+ T cells in acquired aplastic anemia. TCRdb used MiXCR to reprocess the reads, holding one entry per CDR3 protein. The table shows about 58,000 distinct CDR3 sequences, with around 50% occurring only once. Sequencing used sorted CD4+, CD8+, or CD8+CD57+ T cells (not recorded which) from PBMCs. Every receptor here comes from a human donor with aplastic anemia. Both conserved end residues are part of each CDR3. Fields, in order: clone size, V gene, CDR3 length, J gene, D gene, CDR3 protein, CDR3 DNA. A D gene is named only where the DNA matches it firmly. Expanded clones get a size class; other rows say once, few or many, or leave the size out.

.,TRBV7-3,15,TRBJ2-7,TRBD2,CASSLAGGPVGEQYF,TGTGCCAGCAGCTTAGCGGGAGGGCCGGTTGGGGAGCAGTACTTC
many,TRBV5-1,15,TRBJ2-1,.,CASTRTESSYNEQFF,TGCGCCAGCACCCGGACGGAAAGCTCCTACAATGAGCAGTTCTTC
.,TRBV2,13,TRBJ2-7,.,CASRRQSSYEQYF,TGTGCCAGCAGACGACAGAGCTCCTACGAGCAGTACTTC
.,TRBV7-2,14,TRBJ1-2,TRBD1,CASSKDRGADGYTF,TGTGCCAGCAGCAAGGACAGGGGCGCGGACGGCTACACCTTC
many,TRBV2,12,TRBJ1-2,TRBD1,CASGDRIYGYTF,TGTGCCAGCGGGGACAGAATTTATGGCTACACCTTC
.,TRBV29-1,13,TRBJ2-1,TRBD2,CSVGQGGYNEQFF,TGCAGCGTTGGGCAGGGAGGGTACAATGAGCAGTTCTTC
few,TRBV9,15,TRBJ2-5,TRBD1,CASSEGAGGKETQYF,TGTGCCAGCAGCGAGGGGGCAGGGGGCAAGGAGACCCAGTACTTC
many,TRBV7-6,16,TRBJ1-3,TRBD1,CASSLGTGFGGDTIYF,TGTGCCAGCAGCTTAGGGACAGGGTTTGGAGGGGACACCATATATTTT
.,TRBV19,14,TRBJ2-7,.,CASSTTGTPYEQYF,TGTGCCAGTAGTACTACAGGGACTCCCTACGAGCAGTACTTC
many,TRBV6-1,16,TRBJ2-5,.,CASSEGVGGAFETQYF,TGTGCCAGCAGTGAAGGTGTTGGGGGGGCATTTGAGACCCAGTACTTC
many,TRBV20-1,15,TRBJ2-3,.,CSASSGYWDTDTQYF,TGCAGTGCTTCCTCGGGGTATTGGGACACAGATACGCAGTATTTT
many,TRBV7-8,14,TRBJ1-4,.,CASSLVTTNEKLFF,TGTGCCAGCAGCTTAGTTACGACTAATGAAAAACTGTTTTTT
.,TRBV13,14,TRBJ2-7,.,CASSLGVSVYEQYF,TGTGCCAGCAGCTTAGGCGTCAGTGTCTACGAGCAGTACTTC
few,TRBV10-3,14,TRBJ2-7,.,CAISEWDKPYEQYF,TGTGCCATCAGTGAGTGGGACAAACCCTACGAGCAGTACTTC
many,TRBV28,14,TRBJ2-7,.,CASSLSLEGYEQYF,TGTGCCAGCAGTTTATCCCTAGAAGGCTACGAGCAGTACTTC
.,TRBV20-1,15,TRBJ1-4,.,CSARVESPVTLKLFF,TGCAGTGCTAGAGTCGAAAGTCCCGTTACTCTAAAACTGTTTTTT
few,TRBV10-3,15,TRBJ1-6,TRBD1,CAISPGTGKNSPLHF,TGTGCCATCAGTCCCGGGACAGGGAAGAATTCACCCCTCCACTTT
.,TRBV29-1,10,TRBJ1-1,.,CSVLDTEAFF,TGCAGCGTGCTAGACACTGAAGCTTTCTTT
.,TRBV24-1,14,TRBJ2-7,.,CATSESETTHEQYF,TGTGCCACCAGTGAGTCTGAGACTACCCACGAGCAGTACTTC
many,TRBV9,15,TRBJ1-2,TRBD1,CASSVETGGNYGYTF,TGTGCCAGCAGCGTAGAAACAGGGGGGAACTATGGCTACACCTTC
medium-sized,TRBV10-2,15,TRBJ2-1,TRBD2,CASQRTSDIYNEQFF,TGCGCCAGTCAACGGACTAGCGACATATACAATGAGCAGTTCTTC
.,TRBV2,16,TRBJ2-3,TRBD1,CASSGRQGARTDTQYF,TGTGCCAGCAGTGGGAGACAGGGGGCGAGGACAGATACGCAGTATTTT
.,TRBV25-1,15,TRBJ2-7,TRBD2,CASLPSGGAGYRQYF,TGTGCCAGCCTTCCTAGCGGGGGGGCGGGGTATCGGCAGTACTTC
many,TRBV13,14,TRBJ1-1,.,CASSFQGSYTEAFF,TGTGCCAGCAGCTTCCAGGGGAGTTACACTGAAGCTTTCTTT
.,TRBV25-1,14,TRBJ2-6,.,CASLEGDGANVLTF,TGTGCCAGCCTGGAGGGGGACGGGGCCAACGTCCTGACTTTC
.,TRBV10-2,14,TRBJ2-7,.,CASSEPGSGYEQYF,TGCGCCAGCAGTGAGCCCGGGAGCGGCTACGAGCAGTACTTC
.,TRBV2,14,TRBJ2-3,.,CASSSPQGTDTQYF,TGTGCCAGCAGTAGTCCTCAGGGCACAGATACGCAGTACTTT
once,TRBV29-1,12,TRBJ2-4,.,CSVELAKNIQYF,TGCAGCGTTGAACTAGCCAAAAACATTCAGTACTTC